The clone carrying this T cell receptor beta chain was detected a few times. What it binds is unknown. Looked up from germline, CDR1 is WSHSY and CDR2 is SAAADI. The CDR3 contains 16 residues. Trimming removed 0 bases from V and 8 bases from J, with 16 bases in between. Amplification used 60 Vbeta primers and 13 Jbeta primers. Libraries were prepared by immunoSEQ multiplex PCR; TCRdb keeps only in-frame clonotypes and omits some of them. The sample lists some 190,000 clones; 79% were seen once. These data come from a study of cytomegalovirus exposure and HLA in healthy donors. Findings and limits, study-wide: Within an earlier analysis, most TCR beta V segments proved productive either about 87% or about 30% of the time.

The V and J genes are TRBV10-2 and TRBJ1-4; D uncertain. This receptor was identified in a woman younger than 30 in good health and CMV-seronegative. Sample: PBMCs. This chain's CDR3 is CASSESGQREGEKLFF. CDR3 nucleotide sequence: TGCGCCAGCAGTGAGTCGGGTCAGAGGGAAGGAGAAAAACTGTTTTTT.